Listed below are T cell receptor beta chains from one sample, sequenced in a study of cytomegalovirus exposure and HLA in healthy donors. The assay was immunoSEQ multiplex PCR, and TCRdb's table has in-frame clones only and misses some. The sample includes 150,000 to 200,000 clones, around 63% of them seen just once. The sample was PBMCs. These receptors were taken from a woman aged 18-30 years in good health and CMV-seropositive. Both conserved end residues are part of each CDR3. D genes are given only for firm matches. Part of the rows lack a size; the others show once, few, many or a class for expanded clones.

12	TRBV2	.	few	TRBJ1-1	TGTGCCAGCAGGGGGGAGGGCTTAGAAGCTTTCTTT	CASRGEGLEAFF
14	TRBV7-2	.	.	TRBJ1-4	TGTGCCAGCAGCCTGGGGGGACCTAATGAAAAACTGTTTTTT	CASSLGGPNEKLFF
14	TRBV4-1	TRBD1	.	TRBJ1-6	TGCGCCAGCAGCCGTGACAGGGACGGTTCACCCCTCCACTTT	CASSRDRDGSPLHF
16	TRBV5-6	.	few	TRBJ1-5	TGTGCCAGCAGCTTGGAAGGCGGCGGGCGCAATCAGCCCCAGCATTTT	CASSLEGGGRNQPQHF
15	TRBV19	TRBD1	.	TRBJ1-1	TGTGCCAGTAGTATCGTACCAACAGGGGGCACTGAAGCTTTCTTT	CASSIVPTGGTEAFF
15	TRBV28	.	.	TRBJ1-5	TGTGCCAGCAGTTTACGGGGGGGAACTAATCAGCCCCAGCATTTT	CASSLRGGTNQPQHF
16	TRBV7-9	TRBD1	few	TRBJ1-5	TGTGCCAGCAGCTTCACTACAGGGGTGAGCAATCAGCCCCAGCATTTT	CASSFTTGVSNQPQHF
12	TRBV16	.	.	TRBJ1-1	TGTGCCAGCAGCCAAACGGGAACTGAAGCTTTCTTT	CASSQTGTEAFF
13	TRBV6-1	TRBD1	.	TRBJ1-6	TGTGCCAGCATTGGACAGGGGATCTCACCCCTCCACTTT	CASIGQGISPLHF
17	TRBV5-1	.	.	TRBJ1-4	TGCGCCAGCAGCTTACACTCATCGGAGGTAACTAATGAAAAACTGTTTTTT	CASSLHSSEVTNEKLFF
15	TRBV5-1	TRBD2	.	TRBJ2-1	TGCGCCAGCAGCCGGGGCCTAGCGGGGGGAGAGGAGCAGTTCTTC	CASSRGLAGGEEQFF
17	TRBV2	.	.	TRBJ2-5	TGTGCCAGCAGTGAAAAAGTGCCTTACGGAACTATGGTGGCCCAGTACTTC	CASSEKVPYGTMVAQYF
16	TRBV5-1	.	.	TRBJ2-3	TGCGCCAGCAGCTTGGGCAGTAGCGGTAGCACAGATACGCAGTATTTT	CASSLGSSGSTDTQYF
13	TRBV4-2	.	.	TRBJ1-4	TGTGCCAGCAGCCAAGGGGAGGGAGGGGGACTGTTTTTT	CASSQGEGGGLFF
14	TRBV10-2	TRBD1	.	TRBJ1-5	TGCGCCAGCAGTGAGTCCTCAGGGGGAAGCCCCCAGCATTTT	CASSESSGGSPQHF
11	TRBV7-9	.	.	TRBJ1-1	TGTGCCAGCAGCACGAGGGGGATGACTTTCTTT	CASSTRGMTFF
16	TRBV5-1	TRBD2	.	TRBJ2-7	TGCGCCAGCAGCTTGGGGGGAGGGGACGGCTCGTACGAGCAGTACTTC	CASSLGGGDGSYEQYF
16	TRBV29-1	TRBD1	few	TRBJ1-1	TGCAGCGTTGTATACAGGGGCGGCTTTTACAACACTGAAGCTTTCTTT	CSVVYRGGFYNTEAFF
15	TRBV6-1	.	.	TRBJ1-3	TGTGCCAGCGTGCGGGGGGAGCTCCCCGGAAACACCATATATTTT	CASVRGELPGNTIYF
15	TRBV6-1	.	.	TRBJ2-7	TGTGCCAGCAGTGAAACGGCGGAGGCCTCCTACGAGCAGTACTTC	CASSETAEASYEQYF
13	TRBV6-4	.	.	TRBJ2-2	TGTGCCAGCAGCACCCGGGAGACCGGGGAGCTGTTTTTT	CASSTRETGELFF
15	TRBV30	TRBD1	.	TRBJ1-2	TGTGCCTGGAAAGGACAGGGGGTCCCCTACTATGGCTACACCTTC	CAWKGQGVPYYGYTF
15	TRBV9	TRBD1	once	TRBJ1-1	TGTGCCAGCAGCCCCCGGAGGTCAGGGGGCACTGAAGCTTTCTTT	CASSPRRSGGTEAFF
12	TRBV10-3	TRBD1	once	TRBJ2-5	TGTGCCACCGGGACAGGCCAAGAGACCCAGTACTTC	CATGTGQETQYF
11	TRBV19	.	.	TRBJ1-6	TGTGCCAAAAGCCTCGAATCACCCCTCCACTTT	CAKSLESPLHF
13	TRBV6-1	.	.	TRBJ2-2	TGTGCCAGCAGTGCCACGGGGACCGGGGAGCTGTTTTTT	CASSATGTGELFF
13	TRBV9	.	.	TRBJ1-5	TGTGCCAGCAGCCACAACAGCAATCAGCCCCAGCATTTT	CASSHNSNQPQHF
14	TRBV5-1	TRBD1	.	TRBJ1-2	TGCGCCAGCAGCCCGGGACAGGGGCCCTATGGCTACACCTTC	CASSPGQGPYGYTF
12	TRBV30	.	.	TRBJ2-5	TGTGCCTGGAGTGCGGTAGAAGAGACCCAGTACTTC	CAWSAVEETQYF
15	TRBV7-3	TRBD1	.	TRBJ1-1	TGTGCCAGCAGCCCCGGGACAGGGGGTTACACTGAAGCTTTCTTT	CASSPGTGGYTEAFF
14	TRBV30	TRBD1	few	TRBJ1-6	TGTGCCTGGAGTGCGGGACAGGGAAATTCACCCCTCCACTTT	CAWSAGQGNSPLHF
14	TRBV5-1	.	.	TRBJ2-5	TGCGCCAGCAGCTTAACGGCTATCGAACGGGCCCAGTACTTC	CASSLTAIERAQYF
16	TRBV10-3	.	.	TRBJ1-5	TGTGCCATCAGCAAAAGACTGACAGAGGGCAATCAGCCCCAGCATTTT	CAISKRLTEGNQPQHF
16	TRBV21-1	.	.	TRBJ2-3	TGTGCCAGCAGCCACGCGGGACAGGACAGCACAGATACGCAGTATTTT	CASSHAGQDSTDTQYF
15	TRBV9	TRBD1	.	TRBJ2-2	TGTGCCAGCAGCGTCCGGGACAGTAAGGCCGGGGAGCTGTTTTTT	CASSVRDSKAGELFF
14	TRBV9	.	once	TRBJ1-1	TGTGCCAGCAGCGTGGGGGGAGGGGACACTGAAGCTTTCTTT	CASSVGGGDTEAFF
16	TRBV9	.	.	TRBJ2-7	TGTGCCAGCAGCGTATCTCGATTCAGCGGTACCTACGAGCAGTACTTC	CASSVSRFSGTYEQYF
14	TRBV14	TRBD2	once	TRBJ2-1	TGTGCCAGCAGCCAAGCTAGCGGGAGCAATGAGCAGTTCTTC	CASSQASGSNEQFF
15	TRBV19	TRBD1	few	TRBJ2-3	TGTGCCAGCCGGGACGACAGGGGTAGCACAGATACGCAGTATTTT	CASRDDRGSTDTQYF
15	TRBV4-2	.	few	TRBJ2-6	TGTGCCAGCAGCCATCAGGACTCTGGGGCCAACGTCCTGACTTTC	CASSHQDSGANVLTF
14	TRBV6-1	.	.	TRBJ2-7	TGTGCCAGCGGGAGGCAGGGCCAAACCTACGAGCAGTACTTC	CASGRQGQTYEQYF
15	TRBV6-6	TRBD1	.	TRBJ1-2	TGTGCCAGCAGTTACTTCTGGACAGGGGATTATGGCTACACCTTC	CASSYFWTGDYGYTF
11	TRBV20-1	.	.	TRBJ1-2	TGCAGTGCTAGGCTCGTGGAGGAGGACACCTTC	CSARLVEEDTF
11	TRBV11-2	.	.	TRBJ2-6	TGTGCCAGCAGCCCAGGGGTACGCCTGACTTTC	CASSPGVRLTF